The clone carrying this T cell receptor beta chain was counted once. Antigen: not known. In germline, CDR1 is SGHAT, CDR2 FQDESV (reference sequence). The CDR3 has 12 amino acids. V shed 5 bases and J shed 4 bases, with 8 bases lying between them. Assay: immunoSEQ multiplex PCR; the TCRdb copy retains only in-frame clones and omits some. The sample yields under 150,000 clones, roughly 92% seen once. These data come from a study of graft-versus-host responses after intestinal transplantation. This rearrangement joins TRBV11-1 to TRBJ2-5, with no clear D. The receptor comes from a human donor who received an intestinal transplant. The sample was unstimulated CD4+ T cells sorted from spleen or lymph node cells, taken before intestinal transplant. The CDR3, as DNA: TGTGCCAGCAGCCTGGATAGAGAGACCCAGTACTTC. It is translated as CASSLDRETQYF.